The clone carrying this T cell receptor (beta chain) was recorded only once. Sequence at one end of the junction differs from germline and may be a read error. Additional DNA sequences in this sample encode the identical CDR3. Original processing notes: Estimated nucleated cell counts came from reference gene primer amplification. Repertoires were generated with immunoSEQ multiplex PCR, while TCRdb's copy carries only in-frame clones and drops some. For V, J and clone size, that table is used; D and trimming come from the DNA. The sample lists 180,000 or so clones, about nine tenths seen once, with around 4% in the top ten. CDR3 size: 12 residues. Germline-derived CDR1 and CDR2 are SGHRS and YFSETQ. These data come from a study of blood T cell repertoires in COVID-19. Study overall: The study drew acute and convalescent COVID-19 samples from the United States, Italy and Spain.

Sequenced sample: peripheral blood. The gene calls are TRBV5-1 and TRBJ1-1; the match to TRBD1 covers 10 bases. The clonotype comes from a woman aged 25 to 39 with acute or convalescent COVID-19. The CDR3 nucleotides read TGCGCTAGCAGCTTTGGGACAGGGGATATTTATTTT. Translation: CASSFGTGDIYF. The complete variable domain, with remaining parts taken from reference TRBV5-1 and TRBJ1-1, reads KAGVTQTPRYLIKTRGQQVTLSCSPISGHRSVSWYQQTPGQGLQFLFEYFSETQRNKGNFPGRFSGRQFSNSRSEMNVSTLELGDSALYLCASSFGTGDIYFGQGTRLTVV.